This T cell receptor (beta chain) was retrieved from a study of blood T cell repertoires in COVID-19. Background on the study: COVID-19 samples collected from the United States, Italy and Spain covered acute and convalescent phases. The analysed material was cDNA or gDNA that came from T cells, B-cell-depleted T cells, or PBMCs.

Profiling relied on immunoSEQ multiplex PCR, and the TCRdb table lists in-frame clones only, not all of them. The table lists under 150,000 clones, roughly 79% of them singletons. CDR3 size: 15 residues. The ends were cut back, 1 base at V and 2 bases at J, with 12 bases in the middle. Germline V CDR1 and CDR2: SGHDN, FVKESK. The sample holds a few counts of this clone. This sequence joins TRBV14 and TRBJ2-7; maybe TRBD2 (5 bases). The receptor was isolated from a human donor in a cohort sampled during active COVID-19. The source material was peripheral blood. CDR3 in amino acids: CASSQGSTRTYEQYF. The CDR3 nucleotides read TGTGCCAGCAGCCAAGGGTCTACTAGAACCTACGAGCAGTACTTC.